This T cell receptor beta chain was captured by sequencing in a study of early T cells in non-severe SARS-CoV-2 infection. There are many counts of this clonotype. Each CDR3 protein gets one entry after TCRdb re-called the 5' RACE reads with MiXCR. The sample includes tens of thousands of distinct CDR3 sequences, roughly 5.4% of them seen just once. V gave up 5 bases and J gave up 0 bases; unmatched junction bases: 5. Germline loops: CDR1 LGHDT, CDR2 YNNKEL (reference sequence). The CDR3 loop spans 15 amino acids. The sample taken for sequencing was whole blood. This TCR came from an adult who was a healthcare worker with PCR-confirmed SARS-CoV-2 infection or an uninfected control (not recorded which). The chain links TRBV3-1 to TRBJ1-1, with 8 positions matching TRBD1. CDR3 in amino acids: CASSARQGMNTEAFF. CDR3 nucleotide sequence: TGTGCCAGCAGCGCCCGACAGGGGATGAACACTGAAGCTTTCTTT.